Sequencing of this T cell receptor beta chain was carried out in a study of blood T cell repertoires in COVID-19. Overall study: Donors in the United States, Italy and Spain gave samples during acute or convalescent COVID-19.

Some clones are missing from TCRdb's copy, which holds only in-frame ones; the method was immunoSEQ multiplex PCR. The top ten clones hold 6% to 7.5% of a sample with approximately 82,000 clones, approximately 78% of them seen once. The CDR3 length is 16 residues. Germline CDR1 is SGHVS and CDR2 is FNYEAQ. The J segment lost 0 bases and the V segment lost 2 bases, leaving 6 bases of the junction unmatched. The TCR comes from a man between 50 and 59 years old with active or convalescent COVID-19. V is TRBV7-6 and J is TRBJ2-5; 7 nucleotides agree with TRBD1. The sample comprised peripheral blood. CDR3 DNA: TGTGCCAGCAGCTTATCCCGGACAGGCGACCAAGAGACCCAGTACTTC. Translating gives CASSLSRTGDQETQYF.